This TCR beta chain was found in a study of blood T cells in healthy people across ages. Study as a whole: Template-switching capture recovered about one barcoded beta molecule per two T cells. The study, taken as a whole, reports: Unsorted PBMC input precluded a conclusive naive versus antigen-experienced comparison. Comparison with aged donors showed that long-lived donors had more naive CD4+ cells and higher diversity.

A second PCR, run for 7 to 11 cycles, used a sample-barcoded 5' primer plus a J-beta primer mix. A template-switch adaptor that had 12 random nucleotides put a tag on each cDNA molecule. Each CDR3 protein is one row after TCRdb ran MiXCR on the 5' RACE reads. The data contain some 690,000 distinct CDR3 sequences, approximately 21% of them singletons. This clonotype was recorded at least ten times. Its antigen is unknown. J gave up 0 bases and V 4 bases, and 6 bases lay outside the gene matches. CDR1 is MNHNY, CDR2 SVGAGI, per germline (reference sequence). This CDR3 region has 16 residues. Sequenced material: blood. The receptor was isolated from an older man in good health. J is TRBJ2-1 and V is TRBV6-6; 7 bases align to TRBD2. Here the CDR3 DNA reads TGTGCCAGCAGTTCCACAGCGGGAAGCTCCTACAATGAGCAGTTCTTC. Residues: CASSSTAGSSYNEQFF.